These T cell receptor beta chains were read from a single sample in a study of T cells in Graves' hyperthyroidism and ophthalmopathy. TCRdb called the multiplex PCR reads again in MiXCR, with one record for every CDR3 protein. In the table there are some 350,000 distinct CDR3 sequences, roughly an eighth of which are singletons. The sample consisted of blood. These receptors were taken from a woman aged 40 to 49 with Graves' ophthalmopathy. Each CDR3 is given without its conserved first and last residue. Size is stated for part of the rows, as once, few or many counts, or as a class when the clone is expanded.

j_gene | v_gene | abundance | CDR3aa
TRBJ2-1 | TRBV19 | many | ASKKDSGPWNEQF
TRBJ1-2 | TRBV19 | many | ASSRKGTDGANYGYT
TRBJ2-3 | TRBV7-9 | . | ASSRTGEGLTDTQY
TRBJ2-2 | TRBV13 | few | ASSEGLINTGELF
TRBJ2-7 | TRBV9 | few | ASSVRPGLASEQY
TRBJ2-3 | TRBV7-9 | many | ASSGSDTQY
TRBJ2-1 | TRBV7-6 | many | ASSFRDADYNEQF
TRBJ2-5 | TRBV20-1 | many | SAERDREY
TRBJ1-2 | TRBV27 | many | ASRFTTGVYGYT
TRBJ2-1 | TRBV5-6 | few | ASSARGQASSYNEQF
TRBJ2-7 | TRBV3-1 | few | ASSQGLSGINEQY
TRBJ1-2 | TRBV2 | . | ASSSRAQKNYGYT
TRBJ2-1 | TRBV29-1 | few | SVVDVTSVFEQF
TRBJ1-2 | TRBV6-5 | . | ASSYVSGEGYT
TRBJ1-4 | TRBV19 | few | ASSLSTGFNEKLF
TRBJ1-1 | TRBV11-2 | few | ASSARLFLTEAF
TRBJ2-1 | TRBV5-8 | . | ASRFGSSYNEQF
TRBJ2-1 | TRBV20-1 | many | SARLLGQQF
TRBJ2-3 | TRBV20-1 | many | SAEEAFYTQY
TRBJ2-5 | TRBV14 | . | ASSQRRGETQY
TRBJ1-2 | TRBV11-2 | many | ASSRRIDGYT
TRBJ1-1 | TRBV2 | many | ARDRGLNTEAF
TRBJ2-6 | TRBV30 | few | AWSTGANVLT
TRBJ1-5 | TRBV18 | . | ASLQTGLGNQPQH
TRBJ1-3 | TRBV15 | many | ATSRAAGLSSGNTIY
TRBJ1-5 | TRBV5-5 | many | ASSQQWRNQPQH
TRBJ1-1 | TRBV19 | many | ASNGRTGLAEAF
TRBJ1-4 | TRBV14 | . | ASSQVQGESEKLF
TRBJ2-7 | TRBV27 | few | ASILTRGYEQY
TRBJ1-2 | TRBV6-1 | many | ASSYMTGGIYGYT
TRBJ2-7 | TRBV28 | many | ASRPGTGYEQY
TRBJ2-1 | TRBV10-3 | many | AIMGGTYNEQF
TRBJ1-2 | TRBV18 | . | ASSPDRVHGYT
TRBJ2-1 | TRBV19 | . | VSGYNEQF
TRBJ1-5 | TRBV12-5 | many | ASGVAGARGQPQH
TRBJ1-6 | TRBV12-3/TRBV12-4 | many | ASSPRGGGMNSPLH
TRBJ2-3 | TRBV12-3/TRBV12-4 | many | ASSTSGANTDTQY
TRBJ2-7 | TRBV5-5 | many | ASSPYRVANEQY
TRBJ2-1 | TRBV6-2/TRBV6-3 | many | ASERKLAGATLNGEQF
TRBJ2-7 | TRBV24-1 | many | ATSDFSRTGRNEQY
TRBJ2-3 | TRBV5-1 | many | ASSLSGRPGTDTQY